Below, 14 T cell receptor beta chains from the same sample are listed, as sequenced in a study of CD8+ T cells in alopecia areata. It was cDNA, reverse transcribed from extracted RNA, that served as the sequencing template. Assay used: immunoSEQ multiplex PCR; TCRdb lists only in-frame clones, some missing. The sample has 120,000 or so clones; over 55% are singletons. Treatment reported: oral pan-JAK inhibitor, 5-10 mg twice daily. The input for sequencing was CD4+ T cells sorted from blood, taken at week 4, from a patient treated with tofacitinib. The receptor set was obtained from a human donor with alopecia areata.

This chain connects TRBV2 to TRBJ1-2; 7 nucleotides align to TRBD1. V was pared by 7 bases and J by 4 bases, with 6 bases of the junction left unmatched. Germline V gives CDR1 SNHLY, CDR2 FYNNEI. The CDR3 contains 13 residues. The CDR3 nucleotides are TGTGCCAGCACCTCAGGGGGGTCCTATGGCTACACCTTC. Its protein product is CASTSGGSYGYTF.

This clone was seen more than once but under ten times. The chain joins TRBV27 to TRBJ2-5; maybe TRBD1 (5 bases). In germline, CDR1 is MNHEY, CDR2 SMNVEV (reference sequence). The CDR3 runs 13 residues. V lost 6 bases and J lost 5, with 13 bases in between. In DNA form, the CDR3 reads TGTGCCAGCAGGACGCACAAGGGGGAGACCCAGTACTTC. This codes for CASRTHKGETQYF.

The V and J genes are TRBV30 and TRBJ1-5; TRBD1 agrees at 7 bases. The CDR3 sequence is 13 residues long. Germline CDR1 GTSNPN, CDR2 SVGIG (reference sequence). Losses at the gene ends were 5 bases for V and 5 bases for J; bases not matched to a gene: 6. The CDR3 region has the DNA TGTGCCTGGGGAGACAGGGTTGATCAGCCCCAGCATTTT. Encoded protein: CAWGDRVDQPQHF.

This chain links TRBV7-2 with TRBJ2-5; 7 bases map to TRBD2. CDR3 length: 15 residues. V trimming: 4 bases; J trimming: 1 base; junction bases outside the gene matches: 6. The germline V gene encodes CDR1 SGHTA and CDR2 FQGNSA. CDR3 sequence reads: CASSSDWGGQETQYF. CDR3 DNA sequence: TGTGCCAGCAGCTCTGATTGGGGGGGCCAAGAGACCCAGTACTTC.

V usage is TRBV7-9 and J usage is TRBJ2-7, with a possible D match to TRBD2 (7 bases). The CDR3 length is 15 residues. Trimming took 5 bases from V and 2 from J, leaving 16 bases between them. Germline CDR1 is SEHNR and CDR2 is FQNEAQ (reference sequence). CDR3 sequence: CASSKARGGPYEQYF. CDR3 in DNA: TGTGCCAGCAGCAAGGCCAGGGGAGGGCCCTACGAGCAGTACTTC. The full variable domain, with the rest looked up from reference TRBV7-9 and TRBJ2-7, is DTGVSQNPRHKITKRGQNVTFRCDPISEHNRLYWYRQTLGQGPEFLTYFQNEAQLEKSRLLSDRFSAERPKGSFSTLEIQRTEQGDSAMYLCASSKARGGPYEQYFGPGTRLTVT.

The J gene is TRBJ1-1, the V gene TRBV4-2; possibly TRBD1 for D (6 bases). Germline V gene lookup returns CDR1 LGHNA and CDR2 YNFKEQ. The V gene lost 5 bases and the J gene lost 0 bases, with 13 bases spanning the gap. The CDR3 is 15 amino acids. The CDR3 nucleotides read TGTGCCAGCAGCTCGGGGGCCCTGATGAACACTGAAGCTTTCTTT. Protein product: CASSSGALMNTEAFF.

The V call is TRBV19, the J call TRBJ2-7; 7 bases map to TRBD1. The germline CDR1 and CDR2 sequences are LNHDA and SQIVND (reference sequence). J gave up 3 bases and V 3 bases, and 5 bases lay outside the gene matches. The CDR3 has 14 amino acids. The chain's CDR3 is CASSIPGGYYEQYF. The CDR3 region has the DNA TGTGCCAGTAGTATCCCAGGGGGTTACTACGAGCAGTACTTC. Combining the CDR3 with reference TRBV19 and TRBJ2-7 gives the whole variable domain DGGITQSPKYLFRKEGQNVTLSCEQNLNHDAMYWYRQDPGQGLRLIYYSQIVNDFQKGDIAEGYSVSREKKESFPLTVTSAQKNPTAFYLCASSIPGGYYEQYFGPGTRLTVT.

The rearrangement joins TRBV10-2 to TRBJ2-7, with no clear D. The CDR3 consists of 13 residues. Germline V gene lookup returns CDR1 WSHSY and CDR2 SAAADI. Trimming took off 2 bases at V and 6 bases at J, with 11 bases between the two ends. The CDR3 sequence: CASSETTATEQYF. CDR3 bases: TGCGCCAGCAGTGAGACCACAGCGACCGAGCAGTACTTC.

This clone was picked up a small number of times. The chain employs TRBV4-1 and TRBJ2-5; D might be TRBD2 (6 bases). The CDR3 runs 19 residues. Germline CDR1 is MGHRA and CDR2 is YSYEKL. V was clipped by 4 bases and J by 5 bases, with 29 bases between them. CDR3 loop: CASSRKGMANGGTPETQYF. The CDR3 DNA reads TGCGCCAGCAGCCGCAAAGGAATGGCCAACGGCGGGACTCCCGAGACCCAGTACTTC.

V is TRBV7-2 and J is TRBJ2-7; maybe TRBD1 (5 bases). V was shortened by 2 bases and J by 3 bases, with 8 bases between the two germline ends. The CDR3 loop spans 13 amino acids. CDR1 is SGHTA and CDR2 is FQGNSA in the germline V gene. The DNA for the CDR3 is TGTGCCAGCAGCTTACAGGGAAACTACGAGCAGTACTTC. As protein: CASSLQGNYEQYF.

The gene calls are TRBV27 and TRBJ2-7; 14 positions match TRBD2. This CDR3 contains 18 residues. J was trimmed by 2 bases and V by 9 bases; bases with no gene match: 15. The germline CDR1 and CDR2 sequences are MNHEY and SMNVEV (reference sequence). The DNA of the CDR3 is TGTGCCAGACCAGGCCTGGGACTAGCGGGAGTGGGGCCCTACGAGCAGTACTTC. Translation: CARPGLGLAGVGPYEQYF.

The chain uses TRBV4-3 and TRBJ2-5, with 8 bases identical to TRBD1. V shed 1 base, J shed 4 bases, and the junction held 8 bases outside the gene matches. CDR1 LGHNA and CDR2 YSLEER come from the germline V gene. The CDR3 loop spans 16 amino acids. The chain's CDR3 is CASSQAAQGARETQYF. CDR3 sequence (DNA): TGCGCCAGCAGCCAAGCGGCTCAGGGGGCTCGAGAGACCCAGTACTTC.

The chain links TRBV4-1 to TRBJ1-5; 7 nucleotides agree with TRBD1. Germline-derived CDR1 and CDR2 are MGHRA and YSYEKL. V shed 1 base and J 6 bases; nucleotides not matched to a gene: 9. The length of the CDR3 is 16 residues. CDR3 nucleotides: TGCGCCAGCAGCCAAGTGGTCAGGGGGTCGGTTCAGCCCCAGCATTTT. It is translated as CASSQVVRGSVQPQHF.

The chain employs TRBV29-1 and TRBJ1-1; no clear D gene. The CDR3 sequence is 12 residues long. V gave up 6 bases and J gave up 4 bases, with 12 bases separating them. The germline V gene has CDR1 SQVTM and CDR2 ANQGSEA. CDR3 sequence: CSVERVPTEAFF. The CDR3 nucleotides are TGCAGCGTGGAAAGGGTCCCCACTGAAGCTTTCTTT.